These T cell receptor beta chains were read from a single sample in a study of blood T cell repertoires in COVID-19. The data were produced by immunoSEQ multiplex PCR, yet TCRdb's version contains in-frame clones alone and is incomplete. The repertoire has around 64,000 clones, approximately 90% of them found once; the top ten carry 3% to 3.5%. The sequencing sample was made of peripheral blood. Source of these receptors: a man in his fifties with active COVID-19. The CDR3 runs from the conserved cysteine through the conserved F or W. Each record gives: J gene, V gene, D gene, clone size, CDR3 DNA, CDR3 protein. D genes are given only for firm matches. The size of a clone is reported for some rows only, either as once, few or many, or as a class for expanded clones.

TRBJ1-3,TRBV9,NA,NA,TGTGCCAGCAGCGGAGGGAGTGGCTCTGGAAACACCATATATTTT,CASSGGSGSGNTIYF
TRBJ1-1,TRBV27,TRBD1,NA,TGTGCCAGCAGTTCCCAGGGACAGCGGAACACTGAAGCTTTCTTT,CASSSQGQRNTEAFF
TRBJ1-6,TRBV7-9,NA,NA,TGTGCCAGCAGCTTAGCGACGGCAGGGAAGGATAATTCACCCCTCCACTTT,CASSLATAGKDNSPLHF
TRBJ1-2,TRBV7-6,TRBD1,once,TGTGCCAGCAGCTTTAGCCCGGGACAGCGAGGTGGCTACACCTTC,CASSFSPGQRGGYTF
TRBJ2-3,TRBV9,TRBD1,NA,TGTGCCAGCAGCGCCACCGAGGGGGCTAGCACAGATACGCAGTATTTT,CASSATEGASTDTQYF
TRBJ2-1,TRBV18,TRBD1,NA,TGTGCCAGCTCACCTCGAACCGGGACAGGGTACAATGAGCAGTTCTTC,CASSPRTGTGYNEQFF
TRBJ1-2,TRBV27,TRBD1,NA,TGTGCCAGCAGCCCCCGACAGGGCTTGACCTATGGCTACACCTTC,CASSPRQGLTYGYTF
TRBJ1-4,TRBV6-2/TRBV6-3,NA,NA,TGTGCCAGCAGCTCCTCCCCCCGGGACAAGCTAGAAAAACTGTTTTTT,CASSSSPRDKLEKLFF
TRBJ2-5,TRBV20-1,TRBD2,NA,TGCAGTGCTAGTTTATCTTCGGGACTAGCGGAAGAGACCCAGTACTTC,CSASLSSGLAEETQYF
TRBJ2-7,TRBV9,TRBD2,NA,TGTGCCAGCAGCGTAGCTAGCGGGACCACTGATCGGCAGTACTTC,CASSVASGTTDRQYF
TRBJ2-2,TRBV2,NA,NA,TGTGCCGGCAAAATACTTAGCCAACACACCGGGGAGCTGTTTTTT,CAGKILSQHTGELFF
TRBJ2-5,TRBV4-1,TRBD1,NA,TGCGCCAGCAGCCACGGGACAGAAGGAGCGGAGACCCAGTACTTC,CASSHGTEGAETQYF
TRBJ1-4,TRBV19,NA,NA,TGTGCCAGTAGTATGGTTTCGCAGGCGCGGGTTGAAAAACTGTTTTTT,CASSMVSQARVEKLFF
TRBJ1-4,TRBV6-5,NA,NA,TGTGCCAGCAGAGACATCGCAACTAATGAAAAACTGTTTTTT,CASRDIATNEKLFF
TRBJ1-3,TRBV5-3,NA,NA,TGTGCCAGAAGCTCTTTCTATGGAAACACCATATATTTT,CARSSFYGNTIYF
TRBJ2-5,TRBV5-1,NA,NA,TGCGCCAGCAGCTTGGTATTCCAAGAGACCCAGTACTTC,CASSLVFQETQYF
TRBJ1-5,TRBV27,NA,NA,TGTGCCAGCAGTTTAGCCAGGGGAGACCAGCCCCAGCATTTT,CASSLARGDQPQHF
TRBJ2-7,TRBV30,TRBD2,NA,TGTGCCTGGGCCCCCCTTAGCGGGAGACGGGGCGAGCAGTACTTC,CAWAPLSGRRGEQYF
TRBJ1-1,TRBV6-5,TRBD1,NA,TGTGCCAGCAGCGACAGGGGGCTCACTGAAGCTTTCTTT,CASSDRGLTEAFF
TRBJ2-3,TRBV7-2,NA,NA,TGTGCCAGCAGCTTAGGCGGGATTACAGATACGCAGTATTTT,CASSLGGITDTQYF
TRBJ1-2,TRBV2,NA,NA,TGTGCCAGCAGTGAAAGGGAAAGAGGAGGTGGCTACACCTTC,CASSERERGGGYTF
TRBJ1-4,TRBV10-3,NA,NA,TGTGCCATCAGTGAAGGGGAACCTAATGAAAAACTGTTTTTT,CAISEGEPNEKLFF
TRBJ1-2,TRBV5-1,TRBD1,NA,TGCGCCAGCAGCGGAAGGGACAGAGCTAACTATGGCTACACCTTC,CASSGRDRANYGYTF
TRBJ2-3,TRBV20-1,NA,NA,TGCAGTGCTCTAATAGATACGCAGTATTTT,CSALIDTQYF
TRBJ1-1,TRBV18,NA,NA,TGTGCCAGCTCACTGCGGTCCCTCGGCTCCACGGGGAACACTGAAGCTTTCTTT,CASSLRSLGSTGNTEAFF
TRBJ2-3,TRBV28,TRBD2,NA,TGTGCCAGCAGCACCCAGGGGGGGACTAGCGGAGATACGCAGTATTTT,CASSTQGGTSGDTQYF
TRBJ2-7,TRBV20-1,NA,NA,TGCAGTGCTAGTCCCAGTGCCTACGAGCAGTACTTC,CSASPSAYEQYF
TRBJ2-1,TRBV20-1,NA,NA,TGCAGTGGGCAGGGAATCAATGAGCAGTTCTTC,CSGQGINEQFF
TRBJ1-2,TRBV7-9,NA,NA,TGTGCCAGCAGCCGGCAGGGAGGCTATGGCTACACCTTC,CASSRQGGYGYTF
TRBJ1-5,TRBV19,NA,NA,TGTGCCAGTAGTATCTTCAGGGTAAGCAATCAGCCCCAGCATTTT,CASSIFRVSNQPQHF
TRBJ2-3,TRBV7-8,TRBD2,NA,TGTGCCAGCAGCTTAGCGCGGCTAGCGGGCAGCACAGATACGCAGTATTTT,CASSLARLAGSTDTQYF
TRBJ2-7,TRBV6-1,NA,few,TGTGCCAGCAGTGACAGGGGAGGGATCGAGCAGTACTTC,CASSDRGGIEQYF
TRBJ2-2,TRBV6-5,TRBD1,NA,TGTGCCAGCAGGCGTCGACAGGGCAGCGGGGAGCTGTTTTTT,CASRRRQGSGELFF
TRBJ2-7,TRBV7-2,NA,NA,TGTGCCAGCAGCTTCACTTCTAGTTCCTACGAGCAGTACTTC,CASSFTSSSYEQYF
TRBJ1-5,TRBV19,NA,few,TGTGCCAGTAGTATAGTAAATCAGCCCCAGCATTTT,CASSIVNQPQHF
TRBJ2-5,TRBV5-1,TRBD2,NA,TGCGCCAGCAGCTTGGTTGGGACTAGCGCCCAGACCCAGTACTTC,CASSLVGTSAQTQYF